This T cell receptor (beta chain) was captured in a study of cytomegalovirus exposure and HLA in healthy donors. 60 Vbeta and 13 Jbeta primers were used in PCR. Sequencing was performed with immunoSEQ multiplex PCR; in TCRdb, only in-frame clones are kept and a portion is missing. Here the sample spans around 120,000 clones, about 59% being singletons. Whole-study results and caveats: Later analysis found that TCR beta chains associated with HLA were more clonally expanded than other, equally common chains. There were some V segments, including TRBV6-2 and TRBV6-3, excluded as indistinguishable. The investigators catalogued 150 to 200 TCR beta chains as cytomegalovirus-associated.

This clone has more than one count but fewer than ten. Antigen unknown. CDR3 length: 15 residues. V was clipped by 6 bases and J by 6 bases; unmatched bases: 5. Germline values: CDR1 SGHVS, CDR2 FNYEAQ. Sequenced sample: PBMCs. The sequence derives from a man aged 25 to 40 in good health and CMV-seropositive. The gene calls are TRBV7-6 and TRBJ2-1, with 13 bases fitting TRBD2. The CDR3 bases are TGTGCCAGCAGGCCGGGACTAGCGGGGAGCAATGAGCAGTTCTTC. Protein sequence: CASRPGLAGSNEQFF. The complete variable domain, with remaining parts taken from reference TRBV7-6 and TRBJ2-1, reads GAGVSQSPRYKVTKRGQDVALRCDPISGHVSLYWYRQALGQGPEFLTYFNYEAQQDKSGLPNDRFSAERPEGSISTLTIQRTEQRDSAMYRCASRPGLAGSNEQFFGPGTRLTVL.